The T cell receptor beta chain described here comes from a study of beta chain features in type 1 diabetes (dated by TCRdb to 2016 to 2019). Broadly, across the study: Mean age, gender distribution, total cell number and subset yield did not differ between patients and healthy donors. In the study, recently diagnosed type 1 diabetes patients and matched healthy donors were compared on the TCRB repertoires of their sorted circulating CD4+ T cell subsets. Across all samples, around 100 million sorted cells were examined, and cell number per subset correlated strongly with RNA yield. Regulatory and stem cell-like memory subsets were obtained from only 8 patients and roughly 8 healthy donors, while naive and central memory subsets were obtained from all 30 or so donors. Overall study outcomes, separate from this receptor: Because cDNA was sequenced instead of genomic DNA, activated cells with high expression could be over-represented, although the groups did not differ in activation or CD3 levels. In all four CD4+ subsets, TCRB CDR3 length was moderately but significantly shorter in type 1 diabetes patients. Naive, central memory and regulatory TCRB repertoires appeared to be more similar among patients than among healthy donors. PCR might favor shorter templates, but patient and control samples were amplified and corrected together, so any skew would affect both groups equally. Because small numbers of individuals were included in the HLA sub-analyses, any influence of HLA type on TCRB rearrangement was left unresolved. Patients with type 1 diabetes made fewer insertions and deleted more nucleotides at VDJ recombination sites, implying thymic rearrangement abnormalities.

All of the isolated RNA was reverse transcribed with the High Capacity cDNA Reverse Transcription Kit, so expressed TCRB transcripts were sequenced. Naive, central memory and regulatory T cell samples underwent deep immunoSEQ sequencing, averaging about 3.3 million total reads per sample. Sorted cells were lysed in RLT buffer and RNA was extracted with DNase-treated RNeasy Micro or Mini kits, depending on cell number. To prevent cross-contamination, each cell subset was processed individually, whereas patient and healthy donor samples were processed jointly. The immunoSEQ multiplex PCR was used to amplify TCRB sequences from cDNA, generating 87-bp fragments that spanned the CDR3 region. Sequencing of the amplicons was done on the Illumina HiSeq platform. Per the source publication's procedure: Synthetic template baselines were used to correct PCR bias computationally, reads within Hamming distance 2 were collapsed together, and singletons that could not be merged were discarded. Reads were aligned against IMGT so that V, D and J genes, CDR3 length and insertions or deletions at six rearrangement sites could be assigned. Within each subset, clonotype counts were normalized to the number of sorted cells before true diversity and Gini coefficients were calculated with the tcR R package. Repertoire sharing was quantified using the overlap coefficient calculated on TCRB nucleotide sequences. As a proxy for the pre-selection repertoire, out-of-frame TCRB sequences from naive cells were analyzed. The clones in this table, taken by TCRdb from immuneACCESS, are in-frame only. Not every clone is retained; where verified, under half of the shortfall comes from an unresolved V gene, and the cause of the rest is unknown. Clonal size and the V and J genes are those of that table, whereas D and trimming came from the DNA. The sample has under 250,000 clones on record, about 14% of them singletons. The ten largest clonotypes hold almost 0.02% of the sample.

In its sample, this clone was seen a few times. This receptor's antigen is unknown. Base-call qualities are not available, and no considerably larger clone is one nucleotide away. The CDR3 runs 15 amino acids, cysteine and phenylalanine included. Only the CDR3 portion is preserved as DNA: 45 bases, with reading frame beginning at the first base. CDR1 and CDR2 were assigned from the germline V gene as SGHVS and FNYEAQ. Relative to germline, V is 2 bases shorter and J is 1 base shorter, with 10 bases between their ends. A single peripheral blood draw of around 120 mL on average was collected from each donor into heparinised tubes. Using a panel that included CD45RO, CCR7, CD25, CD127, CD95 and CD27, naive, central memory, regulatory and stem cell-like memory CD4+ T cells were sorted on a BD FACSAria II. A purity above 95% was achieved for all sorted populations. PBMCs were isolated right away by Lymphoprep density gradient centrifugation and were stained directly, without culture. So that batch effects would be minimized, each experiment stained and sorted samples in pairs, pairing one healthy donor with one patient.

The specimen sequenced was naive CD4+ T cells from blood. This specimen's cell subset or site label, interpreted: true naive CD4+ T cells. This chain joins TRBV7-6 to TRBJ2-3, with no D gene named confidently. This sequence originates from a man aged 30 to 45 with type 1 diabetes. The CDR3 corresponds to CASSLTSEGTDTQYF. The DNA reads TGTGCCAGCAGCTTAACCAGCGAGGGCACAGATACGCAGTATTTT.